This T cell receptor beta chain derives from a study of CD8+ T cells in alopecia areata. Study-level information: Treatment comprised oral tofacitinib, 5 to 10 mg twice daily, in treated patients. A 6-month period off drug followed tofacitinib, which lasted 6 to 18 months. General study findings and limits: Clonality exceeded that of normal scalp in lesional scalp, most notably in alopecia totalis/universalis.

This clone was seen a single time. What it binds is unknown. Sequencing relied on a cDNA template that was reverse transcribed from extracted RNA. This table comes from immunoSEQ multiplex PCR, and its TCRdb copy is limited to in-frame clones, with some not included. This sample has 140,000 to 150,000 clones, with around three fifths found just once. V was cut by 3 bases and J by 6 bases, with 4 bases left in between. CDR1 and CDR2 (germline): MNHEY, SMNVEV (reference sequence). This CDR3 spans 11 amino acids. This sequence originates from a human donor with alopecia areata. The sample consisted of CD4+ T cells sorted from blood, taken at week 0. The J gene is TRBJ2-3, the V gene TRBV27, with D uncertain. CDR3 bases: TGTGCCAGCAGTTTTAGGGATACGCAGTATTTT. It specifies CASSFRDTQYF.